The text below deals with one T cell receptor beta chain. The antigen it binds to is not known. No base quality values were provided; no much bigger clone lies one nucleotide off. The entry originates in a study of shared clonotypes between healthy human individuals (TCRdb year 2020). Some background on the complete study: The cohort comprised two women and a few men aged 18 to 49 years. For each donor, CD4 naive and CD4 memory were each given three plates, CD8 naive was given two plates, and CD8 memory was given one plate. To estimate repertoire size and how much clonotype sharing occurs between individuals, the study deeply sequenced the blood TCR repertoires of several healthy adults. Libraries were prepared and TCR repertoires were sequenced by different laboratories using diverse techniques, in order to increase sequencing depth and limit assay-specific biases. Each donor's leukapheresis produced roughly between roughly 0.85 and 9.5 billion PBMCs.

Using the deep immunoSEQ assay, multiplex PCR amplified TCR CDR3 regions from genomic DNA. For each cell subset, the extracted genomic DNA was distributed evenly across all wells of several immunoSEQ 96-well plates, and each plate served as one replicate. For sorted subsets, approximately 210 ng of genomic DNA, equivalent to roughly 30,000 T cell genomes, went into each replicate PCR. Purified libraries were quantified with a Qubit 3.0 fluorometer, sized on a Bioanalyzer 2100, and re-quantified with the KAPA Library Quantification kit. Every immunoSEQ 96-well plate was sequenced on a separate single-read 150-cycle Illumina NextSeq 550 flow cell. From the authors' description of their analysis: The immunoSEQ output contained only junctional sequences without quality scores, so filtering could not match that applied to full-length reads. To assign V/J genes and CDR3, sequences were annotated against IMGT germline references using PyIR, a Python wrapper for IgBLAST v1.9. Reads were removed for weak V/J assignments (E-value above 1e-6), missing CDR3, stop codons, out-of-frame junctions, or ambiguous translated residues. V3J clonotypes were defined as sequences sharing an identical inferred V gene, J gene, and CDR3 amino acid sequence. Percentage overlap between repertoires was calculated by dividing the number of shared unique clonotypes by the size of the smaller repertoire. Repertoire richness was assessed with RTK rarefaction, the Chao1 estimator, and Recon v2.1 estimates of unobserved clonotypes. OLGA was used to compute generation probabilities for all TCRbeta clonotypes that the gDNA method yielded from a handful of donors. As stored in TCRdb, this immuneACCESS dataset retains in-frame rearrangements with V and J assigned. A fraction of the clones does not appear; measured against another copy, unresolved V genes explain less than half of the discrepancy, and the remainder lacks a known reason. V and J calls and clone size follow that table, whereas D and trimming were derived from the DNA. This sample holds approximately 810,000 clones; 80% to 95% were observed only once. Jointly, the top ten make up more than 20% of the sample.

The germline V gene sets CDR1 to SNHLY and CDR2 to FYNNEI. Between the V and J ends, shortened by 7 bases and 8 bases respectively, the junction contains 14 bases. The cysteine opens and the phenylalanine closes a CDR3 of 12 amino acids. The entry retains the CDR3 DNA only, 36 bases that are in frame from base 1. CD8 naive samples were CD45RO-negative cells positively selected for CCR7, giving a CD45RA+CCR7+ population that excluded TemRA cells. The donors were healthy, HIV-negative adults who had no recently reported acute infections or vaccinations. Only Caucasian adults living in Nashville, Tennessee, USA were represented among the donors. Blood was collected by leukapheresis, and PBMCs were isolated by Ficoll-Histopaque density gradient centrifugation and then cryopreserved in liquid nitrogen vapor phase. Analytical flow cytometry was used to check the purity and quantity of each magnetically sorted T cell population. From each sorted fraction, genomic DNA was isolated and quantified by UV absorbance on a Nanodrop 2000c.

On the study overall, not on this receptor specifically: Because the study included a small number of donors, the genetic and exposure-history diversity represented was limited. When a handful of donors were compared, the shared fraction of clonotypes was about 5.2% for naive CD4, about 4% for naive CD8, 2% to 2.5% for memory CD4, and approximately 0.4% for memory CD8. Incomplete sequencing was indicated by rarefaction of sorted-subset datasets, despite the large sequencing depth. Compared with non-shared clonotypes, the clonotypes found in all four sorted-subset donors had higher generation probabilities. Larger estimated clonotype richness was generally found for naive subsets than for memory subsets. Pairwise subsampling led to the expectation that sequencing depth would affect the degree of clonotype sharing among donors. Sampling was limited to blood, and TCR repertoires in tissue likely differ from TCR repertoires in blood.

The clonotype originates from a man aged 25-40 years in good health. Material: naive CD8+ T cells sorted from blood. Sample cell subset or site, as interpreted from the label and publication: CD45RA+CCR7+. The V gene is TRBV2 and the J gene is TRBJ1-2; the D gene remains uncertain. The nucleotides read TGTGCCAGCATAACTGGGGTAGACGGCTACACCTTC. It codes for CASITGVDGYTF.